The sample holds one count of the clone carrying this T cell receptor beta chain. The antigen remains unidentified. V was cut by 1 base and J by 8 bases, with 0 bases left in between. Germline assignment: CDR1 LGHDT and CDR2 YNNKEL (reference sequence). CDR3 length equals 11 residues. Full-length variable regions came from constant-region reverse primers plus semi-nested Nested Universal Primer A PCR. Each CDR3 protein gets one entry after TCRdb re-called the 5' RACE reads with MiXCR. The table includes around 11,000 distinct CDR3 sequences, roughly half detected once. Purified naive CD4+ T cells were depleted of CD25+ Tregs. Study conclusions and caveats: Whole repertoires were not studied in the larger cohort, only one V-J beta rearrangement.

The chain combines TRBV3-1 with TRBJ2-6; no reliable D call. The sequencing input was tumor-infiltrating naive CD4+ T cells sorted from the breast tumor. Specified subset: naive CD4+ T cells, CD4+CD45RA+CD25-. The source of this sequence is a female donor with breast cancer. The CDR3 sequence: CASSQANVLTF. CDR3 DNA: TGTGCCAGCAGCCAAGCCAACGTCCTGACTTTC.